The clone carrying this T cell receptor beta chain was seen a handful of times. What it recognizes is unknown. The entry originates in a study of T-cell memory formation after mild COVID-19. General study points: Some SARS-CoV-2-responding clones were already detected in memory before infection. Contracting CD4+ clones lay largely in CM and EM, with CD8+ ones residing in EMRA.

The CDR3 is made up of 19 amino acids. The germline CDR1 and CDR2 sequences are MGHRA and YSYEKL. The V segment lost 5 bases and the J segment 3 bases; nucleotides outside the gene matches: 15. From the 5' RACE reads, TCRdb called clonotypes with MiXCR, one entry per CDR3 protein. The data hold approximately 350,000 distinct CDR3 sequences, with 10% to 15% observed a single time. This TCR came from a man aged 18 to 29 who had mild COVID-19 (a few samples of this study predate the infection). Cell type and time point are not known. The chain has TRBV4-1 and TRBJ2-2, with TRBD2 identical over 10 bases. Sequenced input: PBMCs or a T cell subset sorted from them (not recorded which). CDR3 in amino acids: CASSETDSGGPEDTGELFF. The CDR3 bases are TGCGCCAGCAGCGAGACCGATAGCGGGGGGCCCGAGGACACCGGGGAGCTGTTTTTT.